This TCR beta chain was found in a study of blood T cell repertoires in COVID-19. V lost 0 bases to trimming and J lost 8 bases; unmatched junction nucleotides: 11. Germline loops: CDR1 MGHRA, CDR2 YSYEKL. CDR3 length: 18 residues. Data came from immunoSEQ multiplex PCR; TCRdb stores just in-frame clones and leaves some out. The sample has more than 150,000 clones; about 88% are singletons. This sequence was found in a man aged 18 to 35 with acute or convalescent COVID-19. This chain joins TRBV4-1 and TRBJ2-1, with 12 bases aligning to TRBD2. Input material: peripheral blood. The CDR3 region is CASSQDIFRLAGDHEQFF. In DNA form, the CDR3 reads TGCGCCAGCAGCCAAGATATCTTCCGACTAGCGGGGGACCATGAGCAGTTCTTC.